These T cell receptor beta chains were read from a single sample in a study of blood T cell repertoires in COVID-19. Sequencing used immunoSEQ multiplex PCR; TCRdb keeps in-frame clones, though not all of them. This table has roughly 200,000 clones, roughly 82% appearing once. What was sequenced was PBMCs or T cells enriched from blood (not recorded which). Every receptor here comes from an older woman with acute COVID-19. Both conserved end residues are trimmed from each CDR3. Fields, in order: V gene, J gene, CDR3 length, CDR3 protein.

TRBV30,TRBJ1-1,9,AWSVSTEAF
TRBV4-2,TRBJ1-2,18,ASSQDSGQGAHTANYGYT
TRBV29-1,TRBJ1-5,11,SVARDRDQPQH
TRBV5-1,TRBJ1-1,12,ASSGGTGGPEAF
TRBV4-3,TRBJ2-3,15,ASSQIGLAASTDTQY
TRBV28,TRBJ2-5,13,ASSSTSGGEETQY
TRBV29-1,TRBJ2-7,12,SVSIPGTEYEQY
TRBV5-4,TRBJ2-6,17,ASERLGASLTSGANVLT
TRBV3-1/TRBV3-2,TRBJ1-2,11,ASSPGGSLGYT
TRBV29-1,TRBJ1-1,9,SVAVYAEAF
TRBV10-3,TRBJ2-5,14,AISDLLRGGRETQY
TRBV12-3/TRBV12-4,TRBJ1-2,11,ASRGGGGYGYT
TRBV6-5,TRBJ1-6,14,ASSYSRGDGNSPLH
TRBV6-4,TRBJ2-3,12,ASSDKGSTDTQY
TRBV19,TRBJ1-1,11,ATAQQGARGAF
TRBV19,TRBJ2-5,14,ASSIVPSSSQETQY
TRBV7-2,TRBJ1-2,13,ASSLRTGDSHGYT
TRBV7-2,TRBJ1-2,13,ADLTGGPRDYGYT
TRBV24-1,TRBJ2-4,16,ATSGLAGGLLAKNIQY
TRBV7-9,TRBJ2-1,14,ASSKTRPSGGNEQF
TRBV10-2,TRBJ2-1,17,ASSESRGTSGRLYNEQF
TRBV7-8,TRBJ1-1,16,ASSLENRVFGMNTEAF
TRBV4-1,TRBJ2-6,16,ASSLGRDRGQGANVLT
TRBV19,TRBJ1-6,11,ASIGSYNSPLH
TRBV5-5,TRBJ2-7,14,ASSLVLAGGTGEQY
TRBV7-8,TRBJ2-3,13,ASSLETGNTDTQY
TRBV18,TRBJ2-3,13,ASSLTGGSSDTQY
TRBV4-3,TRBJ1-1,18,ASSQDRSMETGTGRTEAF
TRBV4-1,TRBJ1-1,11,ASSQEGGTEAF